This T cell receptor beta chain was obtained from a study of blood T cell repertoires in COVID-19. About the study: COVID-19 samples from acute and convalescent phases originated in the United States, Italy and Spain. Sources were T cells, B-cell-depleted T cells, or PBMCs; the material itself was cDNA or gDNA.

The V end was cut by 7 bases, the J end by 8 bases, with 27 bases between. This CDR3 is 17 amino acids long. Germline loops: CDR1 SNHLY, CDR2 FYNNEI. Under the authors' procedure: Amplification of reference gene primers provided the estimated nucleated cell counts. Clones were sequenced by immunoSEQ multiplex PCR, and TCRdb holds only the in-frame ones, with some missing. V and J calls and clone size are those listed in that table; D and trimming were worked out from the DNA. There are over 55,000 clones in the sample; 87% occur only once, and roughly 18% lies in the top ten. V is TRBV2 and J is TRBJ1-3; maybe TRBD1 (5 bases). The source of this sequence is an elderly woman with acute or convalescent COVID-19. Sequencing was performed on peripheral blood. CDR3 sequence: CASNGRARGAVRDTIYF. The CDR3, as DNA: TGTGCCAGCAATGGCAGGGCCCGAGGTGCAGTTCGAGACACCATATATTTT.